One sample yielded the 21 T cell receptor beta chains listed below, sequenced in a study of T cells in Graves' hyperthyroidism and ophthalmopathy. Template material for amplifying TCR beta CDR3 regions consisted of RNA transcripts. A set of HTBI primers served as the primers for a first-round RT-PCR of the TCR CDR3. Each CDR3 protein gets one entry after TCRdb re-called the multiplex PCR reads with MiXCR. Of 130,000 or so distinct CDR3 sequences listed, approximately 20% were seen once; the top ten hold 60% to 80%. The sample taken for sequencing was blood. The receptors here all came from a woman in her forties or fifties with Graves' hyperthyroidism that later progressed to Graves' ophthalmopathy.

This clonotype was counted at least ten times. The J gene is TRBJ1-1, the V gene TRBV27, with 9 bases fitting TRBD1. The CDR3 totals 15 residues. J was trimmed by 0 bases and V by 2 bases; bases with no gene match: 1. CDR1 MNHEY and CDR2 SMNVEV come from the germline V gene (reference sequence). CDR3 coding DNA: TGTGCCAGCAGTTTAACAGGGGGCATGAACACTGAAGCTTTCTTT. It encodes CASSLTGGMNTEAFF.

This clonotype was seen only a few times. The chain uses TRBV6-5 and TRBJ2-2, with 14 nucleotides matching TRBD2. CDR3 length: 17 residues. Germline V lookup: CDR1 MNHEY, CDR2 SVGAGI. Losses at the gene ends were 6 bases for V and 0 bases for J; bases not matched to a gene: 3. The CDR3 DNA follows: TGTGCCAGCAGGCCGACTAGCGGGAGGGCGAACACCGGGGAGCTGTTTTTT. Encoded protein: CASRPTSGRANTGELFF.

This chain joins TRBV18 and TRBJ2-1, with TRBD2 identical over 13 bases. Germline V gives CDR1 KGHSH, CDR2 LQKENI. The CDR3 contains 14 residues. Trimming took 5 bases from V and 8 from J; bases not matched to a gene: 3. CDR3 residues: CASSGLAGADEQFF. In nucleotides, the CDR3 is TGTGCCAGCTCAGGACTAGCGGGAGCGGATGAGCAGTTCTTC.

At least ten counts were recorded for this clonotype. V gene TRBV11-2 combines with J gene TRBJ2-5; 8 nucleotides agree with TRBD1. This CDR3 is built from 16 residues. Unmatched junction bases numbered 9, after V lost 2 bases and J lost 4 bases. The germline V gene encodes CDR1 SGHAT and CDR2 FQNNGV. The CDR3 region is CASSLIRGQSGETQYF. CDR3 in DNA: TGTGCCAGCAGCTTAATCAGGGGGCAATCGGGAGAGACCCAGTACTTC. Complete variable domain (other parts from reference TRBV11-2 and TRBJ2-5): EAGVAQSPRYKIIEKRQSVAFWCNPISGHATLYWYQQILGQGPKLLIQFQNNGVVDDSQLPKDRFSAERLKGVDSTLKIQPAKLEDSAVYLCASSLIRGQSGETQYFGPGTRLLVL.

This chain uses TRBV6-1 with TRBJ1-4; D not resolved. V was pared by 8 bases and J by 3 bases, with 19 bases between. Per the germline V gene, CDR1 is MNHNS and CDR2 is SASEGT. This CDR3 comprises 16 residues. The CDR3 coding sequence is TGTGCCAGCGAGCCTCTATTCGGGGAGGCTAATGAAAAACTGTTTTTT. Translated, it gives CASEPLFGEANEKLFF.

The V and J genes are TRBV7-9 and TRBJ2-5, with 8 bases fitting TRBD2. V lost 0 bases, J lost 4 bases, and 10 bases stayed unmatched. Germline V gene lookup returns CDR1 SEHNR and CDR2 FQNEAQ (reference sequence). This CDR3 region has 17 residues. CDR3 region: CASSLARGAGEGETQYF. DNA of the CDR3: TGTGCCAGCAGCTTAGCGCGCGGAGCGGGAGAGGGAGAGACCCAGTACTTC. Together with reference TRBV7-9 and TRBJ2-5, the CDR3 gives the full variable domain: DTGVSQNPRHKITKRGQNVTFRCDPISEHNRLYWYRQTLGQGPEFLTYFQNEAQLEKSRLLSDRFSAERPKGSFSTLEIQRTEQGDSAMYLCASSLARGAGEGETQYFGPGTRLLVL.

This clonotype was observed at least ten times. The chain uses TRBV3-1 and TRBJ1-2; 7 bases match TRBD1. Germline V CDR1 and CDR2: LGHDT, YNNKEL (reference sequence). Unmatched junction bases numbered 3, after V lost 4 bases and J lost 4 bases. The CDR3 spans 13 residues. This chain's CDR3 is CASSPGTVYGYTF. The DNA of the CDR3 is TGTGCCAGCAGCCCAGGGACAGTCTATGGCTACACCTTC.

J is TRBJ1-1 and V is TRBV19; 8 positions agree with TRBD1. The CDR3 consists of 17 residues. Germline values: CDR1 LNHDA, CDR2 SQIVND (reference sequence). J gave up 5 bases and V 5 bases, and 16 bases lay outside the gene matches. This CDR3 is CASSEGMTGARDTEAFF. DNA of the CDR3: TGTGCCAGTAGTGAAGGGATGACAGGGGCCAGGGATACTGAAGCTTTCTTT.

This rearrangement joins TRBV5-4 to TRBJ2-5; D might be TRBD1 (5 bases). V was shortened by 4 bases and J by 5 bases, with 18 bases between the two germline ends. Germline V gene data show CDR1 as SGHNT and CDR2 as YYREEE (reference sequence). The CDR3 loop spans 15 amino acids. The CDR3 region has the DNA TGTGCCAGCAGCACTGATAAAGGGGCCTGGGAGACCCAGTACTTC. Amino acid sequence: CASSTDKGAWETQYF. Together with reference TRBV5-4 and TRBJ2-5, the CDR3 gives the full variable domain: ETGVTQSPTHLIKTRGQQVTLRCSSQSGHNTVSWYQQALGQGPQFIFQYYREEENGRGNFPPRFSGLQFPNYSSELNVNALELDDSALYLCASSTDKGAWETQYFGPGTRLLVL.

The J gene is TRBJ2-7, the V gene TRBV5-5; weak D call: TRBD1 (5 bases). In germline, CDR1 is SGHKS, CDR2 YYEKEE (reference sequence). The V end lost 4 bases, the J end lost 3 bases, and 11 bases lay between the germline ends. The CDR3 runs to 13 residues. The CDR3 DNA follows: TGTGCCAGCAGCCGACAGAAGGGCTACGAGCAGTACTTC. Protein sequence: CASSRQKGYEQYF. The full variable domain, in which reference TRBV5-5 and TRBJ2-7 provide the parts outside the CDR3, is DAGVTQSPTHLIKTRGQQVTLRCSPISGHKSVSWYQQVLGQGPQFIFQYYEKEERGRGNFPDRFSARQFPNYSSELNVNALLLGDSALYLCASSRQKGYEQYFGPGTRLTVT.

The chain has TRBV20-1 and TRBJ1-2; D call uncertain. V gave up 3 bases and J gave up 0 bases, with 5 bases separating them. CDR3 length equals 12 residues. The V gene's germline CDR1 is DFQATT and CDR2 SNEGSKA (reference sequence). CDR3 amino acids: CSARGANYGYTF. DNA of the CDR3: TGCAGTGCTAGGGGCGCTAACTATGGCTACACCTTC.

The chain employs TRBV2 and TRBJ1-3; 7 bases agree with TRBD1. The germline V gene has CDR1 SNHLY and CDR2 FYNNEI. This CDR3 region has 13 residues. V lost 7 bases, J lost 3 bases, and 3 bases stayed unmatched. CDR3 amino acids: CASKHRGGNTIYF. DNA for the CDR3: TGTGCCAGCAAACACAGGGGTGGAAACACCATATATTTT.

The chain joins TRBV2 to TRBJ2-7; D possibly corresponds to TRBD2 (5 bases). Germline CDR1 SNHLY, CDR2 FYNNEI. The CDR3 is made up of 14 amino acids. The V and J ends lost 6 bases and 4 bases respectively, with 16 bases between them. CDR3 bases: TGTGCCAGCAGCCCGGAGCTGGGAGTTTACGAGCAGTACTTC. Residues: CASSPELGVYEQYF.

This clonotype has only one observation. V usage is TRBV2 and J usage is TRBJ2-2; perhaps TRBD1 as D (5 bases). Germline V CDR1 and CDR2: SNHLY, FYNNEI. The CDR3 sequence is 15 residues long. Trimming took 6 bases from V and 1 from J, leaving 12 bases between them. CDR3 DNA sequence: TGTGCCAGCAGCCAAGCCGGACAGAACACCGGGGAGCTGTTTTTT. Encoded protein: CASSQAGQNTGELFF.

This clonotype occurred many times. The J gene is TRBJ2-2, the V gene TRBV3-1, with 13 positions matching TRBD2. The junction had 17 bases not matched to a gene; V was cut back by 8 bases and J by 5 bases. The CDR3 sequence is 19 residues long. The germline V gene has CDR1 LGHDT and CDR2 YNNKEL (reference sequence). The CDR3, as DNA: TGTGCCAGCCTATCCAAAGGGGGACTAGCGGGATCGGGGACCGGGGAGCTGTTTTTT. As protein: CASLSKGGLAGSGTGELFF.

The CDR3 DNA reads TGTGCCACCTGGGGGGGGGTTGGGCACAATGAGCAGTTCTTC. This sequence encodes CATWGGVGHNEQFF. The chain carries TRBV28 and TRBJ2-1, with 7 positions matching TRBD2. J gave up 5 bases and V 10 bases, and 11 bases lay outside the gene matches. The germline V gene encodes CDR1 MDHEN and CDR2 SYDVKM. The CDR3 runs to 14 residues.

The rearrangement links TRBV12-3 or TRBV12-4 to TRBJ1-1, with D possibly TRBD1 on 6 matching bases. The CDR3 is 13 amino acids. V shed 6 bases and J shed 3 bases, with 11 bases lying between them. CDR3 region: CASRSGVHTEAFF. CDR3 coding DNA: TGTGCCAGCAGGTCAGGGGTTCACACTGAAGCTTTCTTT.

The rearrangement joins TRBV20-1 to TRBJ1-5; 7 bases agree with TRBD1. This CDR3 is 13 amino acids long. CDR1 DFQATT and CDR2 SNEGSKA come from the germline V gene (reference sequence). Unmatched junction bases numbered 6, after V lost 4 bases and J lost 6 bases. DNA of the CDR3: TGCAGTGCTACCCGACAGGGTGCTCAGCCCCAGCATTTT. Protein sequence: CSATRQGAQPQHF.

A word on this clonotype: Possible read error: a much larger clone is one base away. The CDR3 bases are TGTGCCAGCAGCCAGGGAGAGTCTAATAGGAACGAGCAGTACTTC. It translates to CASSQGESNRNEQYF. The chain couples TRBV7-8 to TRBJ2-7; D might be TRBD1 or TRBD2, each matching 5 bases. The V gene's germline CDR1 is SGHVS and CDR2 FQNEAQ. Trimming took off 5 bases at V and 5 bases at J, with 19 bases between the two ends. The CDR3 is 15 residues long.

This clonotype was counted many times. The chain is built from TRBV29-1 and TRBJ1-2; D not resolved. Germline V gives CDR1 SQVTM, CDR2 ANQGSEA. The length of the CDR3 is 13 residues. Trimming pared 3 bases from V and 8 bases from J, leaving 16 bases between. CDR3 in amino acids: CSVDQAALGGYTF. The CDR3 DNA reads TGCAGCGTTGACCAAGCGGCCCTTGGGGGCTACACCTTC. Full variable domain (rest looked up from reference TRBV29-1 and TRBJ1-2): SAVISQKPSRDICQRGTSLTIQCQVDSQVTMMFWYRQQPGQSLTLIATANQGSEATYESGFVIDKFPISRPNLTFSTLTVSNMSPEDSSIYLCSVDQAALGGYTFGSGTRLTVV.

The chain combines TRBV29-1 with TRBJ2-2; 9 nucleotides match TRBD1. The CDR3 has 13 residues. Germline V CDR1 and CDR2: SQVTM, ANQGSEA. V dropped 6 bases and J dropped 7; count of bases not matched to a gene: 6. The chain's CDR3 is CSVRGQGVGELFF. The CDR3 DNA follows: TGCAGCGTCCGGGGACAGGGCGTCGGGGAGCTGTTTTTT.